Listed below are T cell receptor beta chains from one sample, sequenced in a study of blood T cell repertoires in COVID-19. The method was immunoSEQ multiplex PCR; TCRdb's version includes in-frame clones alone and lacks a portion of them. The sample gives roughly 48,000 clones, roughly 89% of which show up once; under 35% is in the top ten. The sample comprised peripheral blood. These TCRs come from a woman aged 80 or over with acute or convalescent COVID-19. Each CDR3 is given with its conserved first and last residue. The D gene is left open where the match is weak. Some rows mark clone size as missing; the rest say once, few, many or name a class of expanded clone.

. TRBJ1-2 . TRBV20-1 TGCAGTGCTAGTTGGGGGGGTATGGATGGCTACACCTTC CSASWGGMDGYTF
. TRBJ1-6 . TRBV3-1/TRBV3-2 TGTGCCAGCAGCCGAAAAGGACAGAACAGTTCACCCCTCCACTTT CASSRKGQNSSPLHF
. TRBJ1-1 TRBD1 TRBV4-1 TGCGCCAGCAGCCAAGGGGACAGGGATGGGGCTGAAGCTTTCTTT CASSQGDRDGAEAFF
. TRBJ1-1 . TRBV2 TGTGCCAGCCCCCGGGGAATTGGCACTGAAGCTTTCTTT CASPRGIGTEAFF
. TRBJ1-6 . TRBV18 TGTGCCAGCTCACGGGACTCAACGCATAATTCACCCCTCCACTTT CASSRDSTHNSPLHF
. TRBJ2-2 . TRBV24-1 TGTGCCACCAGTGAGCCACAGAACACCGGGGAGCTGTTTTTT CATSEPQNTGELFF
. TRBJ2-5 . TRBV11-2 TGTGCCAGCAGCTTATTGGTAGGGGCTGCGGAGACCCAGTACTTC CASSLLVGAAETQYF
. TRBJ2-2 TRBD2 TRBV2 TGTGCCAGCATCGGGCGGGGGGCCGACACCGGGGAGCTGTTTTTT CASIGRGADTGELFF
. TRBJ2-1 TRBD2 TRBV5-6 TGTGCCCGCAGCCGGCTGGGACTAGCGGGGGCGGGGGAGCAGTTCTTC CARSRLGLAGAGEQFF
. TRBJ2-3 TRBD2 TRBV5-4 TGTGCCAGCAGCTCGACTAGCGGGGGGATCGCAGATACGCAGTATTTT CASSSTSGGIADTQYF
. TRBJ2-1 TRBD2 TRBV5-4 TGTGCCAGCAGCTTGACTAGCGGCAGACATGAGCAGTTCTTC CASSLTSGRHEQFF
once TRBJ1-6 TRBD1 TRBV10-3 TGTGCCACCCTGGACAGGGGGCTCGGTGATTCACCCCTCCACTTT CATLDRGLGDSPLHF
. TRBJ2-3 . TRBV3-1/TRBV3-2 TGTGCCAGCAGCCAAGTATCAGGGGCAGATACGCAGTATTTT CASSQVSGADTQYF
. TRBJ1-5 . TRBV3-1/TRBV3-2 TGTGCCAGCAACGACAGAGGAAACAATCAGCCCCAGCATTTT CASNDRGNNQPQHF
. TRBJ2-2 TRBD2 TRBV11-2 TGTGCCAGCAGCCGCCGACTAGCGGGGGGAACCACCGGGGAGCTGTTTTTT CASSRRLAGGTTGELFF
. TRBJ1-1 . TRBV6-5 TGTGCCAGCAGCATACAGGAGTACACTGAAGCTTTCTTT CASSIQEYTEAFF
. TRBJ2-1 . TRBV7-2 TGTGCCAGCAGCCCCCGGGGGAGCTACAATGAGCAGTTCTTC CASSPRGSYNEQFF
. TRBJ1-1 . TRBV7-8 TGTGCCAGCAGCTTAGCGGGGACACCTCGAGAAGCTTTCTTT CASSLAGTPREAFF
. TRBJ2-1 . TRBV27 TGTGCCAGCAGAGGATTAGCGGAGGGCAATGAGCAGTTCTTC CASRGLAEGNEQFF
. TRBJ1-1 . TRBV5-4 TGTGCCAGCAGCTTTACAGGCCGTACTGGTACTGAAGCTTTCTTT CASSFTGRTGTEAFF
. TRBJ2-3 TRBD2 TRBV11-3 TGTGCCAGCAGCCGCGGGAGGGGGGGGCCCAGCACAGATACGCAGTATTTT CASSRGRGGPSTDTQYF
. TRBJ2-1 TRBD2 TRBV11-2 TGTGCCAGCAGCTTCCTCGCTAGCGGGGGGGCCGGAAATGAGCAGTTCTTC CASSFLASGGAGNEQFF
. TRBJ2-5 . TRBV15 TGTGCCACCAGCAGAGATCGCTCCGAGCCGGCCCAGTACTTC CATSRDRSEPAQYF
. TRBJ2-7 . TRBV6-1 TGTGCCAGCAGTGATTCGGGGGGCGCCTACGAGCAGTACTTC CASSDSGGAYEQYF
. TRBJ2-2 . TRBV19 TGTGCCAGTAGTATCGTAACGCTAGAAGGGGAGCTGTTTTTT CASSIVTLEGELFF
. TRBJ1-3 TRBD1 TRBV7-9 TGTGCCAGCAGCCCGACAGGGCTCGGAAACACCATATATTTT CASSPTGLGNTIYF
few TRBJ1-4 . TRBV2 TGTGCCAGCAGTCCCCTACAGGGCGGTGGTGAAAAACTGTTTTTT CASSPLQGGGEKLFF
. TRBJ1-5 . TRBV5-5 TGTGCCAGCAGCTTGGAAGGGGGTCAGCCCCAGCATTTT CASSLEGGQPQHF
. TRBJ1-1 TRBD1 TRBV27 TGTGCCAGCAAAGAACAGGGGGTGAACACTGAAGCTTTCTTT CASKEQGVNTEAFF
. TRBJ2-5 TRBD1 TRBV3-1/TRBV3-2 TGTGCCAGCAGCCAAGTGGGACAGGGCAGGCATCAAGAGACCCAGTACTTC CASSQVGQGRHQETQYF
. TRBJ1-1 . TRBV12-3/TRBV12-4 TGTGCCAGCAGTTTAGGTAGGGGGGAAGCTTTCTTT CASSLGRGEAFF
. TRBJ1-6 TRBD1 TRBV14 TGTGCCAGCAGCCTCGACAGGGGATTATCACCCCTCCACTTT CASSLDRGLSPLHF
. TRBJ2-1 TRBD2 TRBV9 TGTGCCAGCAGCGTAGCTCTAGCGGGCACTCCCAATGAGCAGTTCTTC CASSVALAGTPNEQFF
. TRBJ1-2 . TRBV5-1 TGCGCCAGCAGCTTGGTGCCTCCAGCTAACTATGGCTACACCTTC CASSLVPPANYGYTF
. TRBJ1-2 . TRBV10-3 TGTGCCATCAGACCCGAGGGGGATGGCTATGGCTACACCTTC CAIRPEGDGYGYTF
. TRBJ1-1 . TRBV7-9 TGTGCCAGCAGCTTAGGAGGCGGTGAAGCTTTCTTT CASSLGGGEAFF
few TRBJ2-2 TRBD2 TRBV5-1 TGCGCCAGCAGCTTGGCGGCTAGCGGGGCGAGCACCACCGGGGAGCTGTTTTTT CASSLAASGASTTGELFF
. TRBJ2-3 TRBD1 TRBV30 TGTGCCTGGAGTACGGGACAGAACACAGATACGCAGTATTTT CAWSTGQNTDTQYF
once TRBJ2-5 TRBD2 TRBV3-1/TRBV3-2 TGTGCCAGCAGCCACAGACTAGCGGGGGGCCGGGAGACCCAGTACTTC CASSHRLAGGRETQYF
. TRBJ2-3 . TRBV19 TGTGCCAGTAGGGACCGCGGAGGGGGCACAGATACGCAGTATTTT CASRDRGGGTDTQYF
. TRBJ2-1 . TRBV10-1 TGCGCCAGCAGTGAGAGGGTCACGCGGGGTGATGAGCAGTTCTTC CASSERVTRGDEQFF
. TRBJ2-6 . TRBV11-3 TGTGCCAGCAGCGTCAGATACGATCTCGACAAAGTCGGACAACGTCCTGACTTC CASSVRYDLDKVGQRPDF
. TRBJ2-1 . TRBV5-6 TGTGCCAGCATGGGACATGGGGACCCCTACAATGAGCAGTTCTTC CASMGHGDPYNEQFF
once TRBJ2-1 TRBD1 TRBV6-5 TGTGCCAGCAGCCGGGGACAGCCCCCTCGGAATGAGCAGTTCTTC CASSRGQPPRNEQFF
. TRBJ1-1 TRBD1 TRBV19 TGTGCCAGTAGTAAGGACAGGGCAGCCATGAACACTGAAGCTTTCTTT CASSKDRAAMNTEAFF
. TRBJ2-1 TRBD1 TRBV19 TGTGCCAGCGAGAACAGGGGGCGAGGGAATGAGCAGTTCTTC CASENRGRGNEQFF
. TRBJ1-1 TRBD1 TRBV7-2 TGTGCCAGCAGCTTAGAACAGGGGGGCAGGACTGAAGCTTTCTTT CASSLEQGGRTEAFF
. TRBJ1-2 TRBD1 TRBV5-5 TGTGCCAGCAGCCCGGGACAGGGTCCTTTCTATGGCTACACCTTC CASSPGQGPFYGYTF
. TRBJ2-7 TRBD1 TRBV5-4 TGTGCCAGCAGCTTGGTAGTCGGGACAGGGAACTACGAGCAGTACTTC CASSLVVGTGNYEQYF
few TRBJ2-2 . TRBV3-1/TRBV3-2 TGTGCCAGCAGCCAATCGAGGACCGGGGAGCTGTTTTTT CASSQSRTGELFF
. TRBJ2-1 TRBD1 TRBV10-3 TGTGCCACGGGACAGGGAGGGAATGAGCAGTTCTTC CATGQGGNEQFF
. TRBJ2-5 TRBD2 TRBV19 TGTGCCAGTAGTCCCGGGACTAGCGGGGGTGAAGAGACCCAGTACTTC CASSPGTSGGEETQYF
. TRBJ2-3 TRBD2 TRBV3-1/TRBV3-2 TGTGCCAGCAGCCAAGGGGGCGGGGGGGCGAGTGCAGATACGCAGTATTTT CASSQGGGGASADTQYF
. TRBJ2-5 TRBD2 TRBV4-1 TGCGCCAGCAGCCAAGCGACTAGCGGGGGGGCTCAGGAAGAGACCCAGTACTTC CASSQATSGGAQEETQYF
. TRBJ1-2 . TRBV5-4 TGTGCCAGCGGACACAGTGCTACTAACTATGGCTACACCTTC CASGHSATNYGYTF